This TCR beta chain was observed in a study of CD8 T cells in Susac syndrome. At the level of the study: When blood was collected, patients with Susac syndrome were therapy-naive, were taking corticosteroids, or were receiving intravenous immunoglobulin alone.

The study's findings and limits: An acknowledgment was made by the study that its TCR sequencing and HLA analysis involved relatively few individuals. Susac-specific public clones found in total CD8+ repertoires numbered about 17, and those in CD8+ TEMRA repertoires numbered about 5.

For this clonotype: The target antigen is unknown.

Germline V gene data show CDR1 as SNHLY and CDR2 as FYNNEI. The CDR3 has 11 residues. V gave up 6 bases and J gave up 3 bases, with 6 bases separating them. RNA amounts of roughly 0.5 to 1 ug underwent reverse transcription with random hexamers. Across 54 Vbeta and 13 Jbeta, TCR beta CDR3 was amplified with immunoSEQ multiplex PCR. TCRdb re-called the immunoSEQ multiplex PCR reads with MiXCR, one entry per CDR3 protein. Of 50,000 to 55,000 distinct CDR3 sequences in the sample, just under 95% were seen once. V is TRBV2 and J is TRBJ2-7; D not resolved. The specimen sequenced was CD8+ T cells from PBMCs. The clonotype comes from a human donor with Susac syndrome. The CDR3 coding sequence is TGTGCCAGCAGCTTGGTCTACGAGCAGTACTTC. The encoded protein is CASSLVYEQYF. Filled out from reference TRBV2 and TRBJ2-7, the complete variable domain reads EPEVTQTPSHQVTQMGQEVILRCVPISNHLYFYWYRQILGQKVEFLVSFYNNEISEKSEIFDDQFSVERPDGSNFTLKIRSTKLEDSAMYFCASSLVYEQYFGPGTRLTVT.